This T cell receptor (beta chain) was obtained from a study of T-cell reconstitution after alpha-beta-depleted transplantation in children. The library targeted TCRbeta and was prepared with unique molecular identifiers. In TCRdb, the PCR reads were re-called with MiXCR into one record per CDR3 protein. The sample comprises some 830,000 distinct CDR3 sequences, less than 20% of which are singletons, and approximately 4.5% rests with the top ten. Study observations and caveats: From surviving recipient T cells and thymic progenitors came the high day-60 TCRbeta diversity observed in some patients.

The CDR3 has 14 residues. The germline CDR1 and CDR2 sequences are MNHEY and SVGEGT. Trimming cost V 5 bases and J 4 bases, with 12 bases left between them. As for this clonotype: Its antigen is undetermined.

The chain uses TRBV6-2 or TRBV6-3 and TRBJ2-1; D may be TRBD2 (5 bases). Source: PBMCs, mostly from graft donor cells, taken 360 days after TCRalphabeta/CD19-depleted stem cell transplant. The sequence came from a male patient under 18 who had a stem cell transplant for acute lymphoblastic leukemia, so the T cells may come from the graft donor. The CDR3, as DNA: TGTGCCAGCAGTCCAGCGGAACCATACAATGAGCAGTTCTTC. Protein: CASSPAEPYNEQFF.